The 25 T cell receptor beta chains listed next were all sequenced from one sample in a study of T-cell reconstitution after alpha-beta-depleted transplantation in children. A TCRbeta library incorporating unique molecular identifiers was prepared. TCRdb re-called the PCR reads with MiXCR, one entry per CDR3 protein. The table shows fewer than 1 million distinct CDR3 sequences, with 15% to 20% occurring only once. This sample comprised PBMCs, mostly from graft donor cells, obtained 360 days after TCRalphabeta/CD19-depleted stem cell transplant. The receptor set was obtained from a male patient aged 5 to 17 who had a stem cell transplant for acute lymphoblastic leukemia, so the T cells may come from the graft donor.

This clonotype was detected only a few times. CDR3 protein: CASSESGAELFF. CDR3 DNA sequence: TGTGCCAGCAGTGAATCTGGGGCGGAGCTGTTTTTT. The chain carries TRBV2 and TRBJ2-2; possible D gene TRBD1, 5 bases. The germline gives CDR1 SNHLY, CDR2 FYNNEI. The CDR3 is made up of 12 amino acids. The ends were cut back, 2 bases at V and 10 bases at J, with 8 bases in the middle.

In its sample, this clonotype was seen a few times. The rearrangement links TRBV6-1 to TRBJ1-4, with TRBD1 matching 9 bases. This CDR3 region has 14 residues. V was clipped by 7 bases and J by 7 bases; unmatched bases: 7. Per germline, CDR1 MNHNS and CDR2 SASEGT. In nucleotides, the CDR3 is TGTGCCAGCACCCGGGGACAGGGCTTTGAAAAACTGTTTTTT. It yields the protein CASTRGQGFEKLFF.

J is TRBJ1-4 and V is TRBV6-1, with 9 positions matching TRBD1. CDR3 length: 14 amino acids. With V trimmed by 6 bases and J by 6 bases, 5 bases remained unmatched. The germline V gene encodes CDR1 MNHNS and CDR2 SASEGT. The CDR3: CASRRTGVYEKLFF. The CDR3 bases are TGTGCCAGCAGGCGGACAGGGGTGTATGAAAAACTGTTTTTT.

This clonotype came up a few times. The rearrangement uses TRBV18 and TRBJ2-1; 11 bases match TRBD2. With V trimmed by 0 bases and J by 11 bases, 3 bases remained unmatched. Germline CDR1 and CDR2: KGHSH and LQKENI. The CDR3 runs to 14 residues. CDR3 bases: TGTGCCAGCTCACCACCTAGCGGGAGGGGTCAGCAGTTCTTC. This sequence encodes CASSPPSGRGQQFF.

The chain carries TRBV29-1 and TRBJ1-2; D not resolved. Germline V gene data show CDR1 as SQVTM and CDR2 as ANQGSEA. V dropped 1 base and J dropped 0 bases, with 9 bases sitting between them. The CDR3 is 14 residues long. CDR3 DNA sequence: TGCAGCGTTGAAGGGGCCGAAGCTAACTATGGCTACACCTTC. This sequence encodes CSVEGAEANYGYTF.

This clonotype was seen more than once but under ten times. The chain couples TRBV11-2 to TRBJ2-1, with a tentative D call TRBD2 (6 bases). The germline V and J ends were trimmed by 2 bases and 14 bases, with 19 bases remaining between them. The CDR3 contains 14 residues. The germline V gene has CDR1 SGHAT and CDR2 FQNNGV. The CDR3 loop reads CASSLKLASRTEFF. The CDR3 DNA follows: TGTGCCAGCAGCTTAAAACTAGCCTCCAGAACGGAGTTCTTC.

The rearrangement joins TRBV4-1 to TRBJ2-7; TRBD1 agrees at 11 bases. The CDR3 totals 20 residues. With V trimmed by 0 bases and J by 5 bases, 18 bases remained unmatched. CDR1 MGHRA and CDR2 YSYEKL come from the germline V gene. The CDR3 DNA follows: TGCGCCAGCAGCCAAGAAGCGTCGGGACAGGGGGGGACTGGAATCCACGAGCAGTACTTC. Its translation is CASSQEASGQGGTGIHEQYF.

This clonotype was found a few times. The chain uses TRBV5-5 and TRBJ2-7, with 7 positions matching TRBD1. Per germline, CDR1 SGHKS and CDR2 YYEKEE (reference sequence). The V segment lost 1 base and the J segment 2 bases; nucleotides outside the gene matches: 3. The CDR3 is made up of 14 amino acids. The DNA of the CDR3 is TGTGCCAGCAGCTTGTGGGACAGACCCTACGAGCAGTACTTC. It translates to CASSLWDRPYEQYF.

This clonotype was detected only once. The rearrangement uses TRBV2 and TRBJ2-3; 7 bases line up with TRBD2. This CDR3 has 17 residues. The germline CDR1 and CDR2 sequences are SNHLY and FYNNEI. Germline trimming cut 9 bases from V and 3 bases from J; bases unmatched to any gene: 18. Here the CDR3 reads CARGQNPGLRGTDTQYF. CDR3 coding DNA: TGTGCCAGAGGGCAAAACCCGGGACTACGGGGAACAGATACGCAGTATTTT.

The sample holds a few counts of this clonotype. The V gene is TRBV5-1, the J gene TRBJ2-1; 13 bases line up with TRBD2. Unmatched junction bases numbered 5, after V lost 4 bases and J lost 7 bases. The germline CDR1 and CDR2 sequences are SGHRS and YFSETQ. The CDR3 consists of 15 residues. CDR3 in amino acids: CASSPGTSGMNEQFF. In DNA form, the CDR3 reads TGCGCCAGCAGCCCCGGGACTAGCGGGATGAATGAGCAGTTCTTC.

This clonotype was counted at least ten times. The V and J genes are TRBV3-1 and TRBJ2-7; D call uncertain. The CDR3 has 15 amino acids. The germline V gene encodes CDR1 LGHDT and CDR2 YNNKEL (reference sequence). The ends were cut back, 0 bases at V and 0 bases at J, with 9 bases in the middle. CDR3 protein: CASSQDWRISYEQYF. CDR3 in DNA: TGTGCCAGCAGCCAAGATTGGCGTATCTCCTACGAGCAGTACTTC.

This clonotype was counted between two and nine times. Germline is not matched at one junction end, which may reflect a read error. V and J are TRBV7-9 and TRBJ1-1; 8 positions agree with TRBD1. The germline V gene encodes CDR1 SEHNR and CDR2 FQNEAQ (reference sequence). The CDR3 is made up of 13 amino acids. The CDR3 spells CSSSFDGQGRAFF. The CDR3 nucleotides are TGTTCCAGCAGCTTCGACGGACAGGGTAGGGCTTTCTTT. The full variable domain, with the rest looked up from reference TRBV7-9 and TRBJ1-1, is DTGVSQNPRHKITKRGQNVTFRCDPISEHNRLYWYRQTLGQGPEFLTYFQNEAQLEKSRLLSDRFSAERPKGSFSTLEIQRTEQGDSAMYLCSSSFDGQGRAFFGQGTRLTVV.

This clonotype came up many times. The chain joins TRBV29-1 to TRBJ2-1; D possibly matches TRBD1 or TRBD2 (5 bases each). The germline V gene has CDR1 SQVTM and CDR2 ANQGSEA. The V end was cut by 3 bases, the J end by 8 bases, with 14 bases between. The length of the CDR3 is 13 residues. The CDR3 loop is CSVDPGPGDEQFF. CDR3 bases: TGCAGCGTTGACCCGGGACCGGGCGATGAGCAGTTCTTC.

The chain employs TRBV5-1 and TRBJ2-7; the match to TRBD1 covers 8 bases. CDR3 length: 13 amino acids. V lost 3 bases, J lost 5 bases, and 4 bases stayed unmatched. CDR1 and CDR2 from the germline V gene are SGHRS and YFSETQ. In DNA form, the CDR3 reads TGCGCCAGCAGCTGGGGGACAGGTCACGAGCAGTACTTC. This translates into CASSWGTGHEQYF.

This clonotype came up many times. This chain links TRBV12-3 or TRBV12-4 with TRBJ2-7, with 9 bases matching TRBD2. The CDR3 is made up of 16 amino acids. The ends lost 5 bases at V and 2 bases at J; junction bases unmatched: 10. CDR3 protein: CASSLATSGSPYEQYF. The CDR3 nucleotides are TGTGCCAGCAGTCTGGCTACTAGCGGGTCCCCCTACGAGCAGTACTTC.

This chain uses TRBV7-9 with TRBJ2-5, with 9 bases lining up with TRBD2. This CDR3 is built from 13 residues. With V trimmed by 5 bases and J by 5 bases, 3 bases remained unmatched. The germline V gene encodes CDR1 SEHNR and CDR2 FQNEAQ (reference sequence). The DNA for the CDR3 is TGTGCCAGCAGCCATGGACTAGCGGAGACCCAGTACTTC. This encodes CASSHGLAETQYF. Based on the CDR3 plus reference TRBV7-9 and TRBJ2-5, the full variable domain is DTGVSQNPRHKITKRGQNVTFRCDPISEHNRLYWYRQTLGQGPEFLTYFQNEAQLEKSRLLSDRFSAERPKGSFSTLEIQRTEQGDSAMYLCASSHGLAETQYFGPGTRLLVL.

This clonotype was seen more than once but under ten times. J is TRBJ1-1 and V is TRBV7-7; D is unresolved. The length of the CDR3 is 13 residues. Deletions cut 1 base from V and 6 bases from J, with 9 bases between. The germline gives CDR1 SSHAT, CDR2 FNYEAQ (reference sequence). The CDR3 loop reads CASSLVGDSEAFF. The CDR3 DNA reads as TGTGCCAGCAGCTTAGTCGGAGATTCTGAAGCTTTCTTT.

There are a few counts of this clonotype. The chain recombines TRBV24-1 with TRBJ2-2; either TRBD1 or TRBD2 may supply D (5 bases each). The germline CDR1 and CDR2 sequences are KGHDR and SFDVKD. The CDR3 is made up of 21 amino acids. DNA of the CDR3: TGTGGCGCCAGTGATTGGCCGGGGCCCGGGTTCCAAGGAGGCACCACCGGGGAGCTGTTTTTT. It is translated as CGASDWPGPGFQGGTTGELFF.

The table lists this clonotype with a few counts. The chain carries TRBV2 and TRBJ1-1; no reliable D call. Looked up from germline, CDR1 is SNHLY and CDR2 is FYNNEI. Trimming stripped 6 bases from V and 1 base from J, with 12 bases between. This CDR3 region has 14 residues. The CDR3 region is CASSQPYQNTEAFF. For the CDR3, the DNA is TGTGCCAGCAGCCAACCATACCAGAACACTGAAGCTTTCTTT. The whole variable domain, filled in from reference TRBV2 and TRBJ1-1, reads EPEVTQTPSHQVTQMGQEVILRCVPISNHLYFYWYRQILGQKVEFLVSFYNNEISEKSEIFDDQFSVERPDGSNFTLKIRSTKLEDSAMYFCASSQPYQNTEAFFGQGTRLTVV.

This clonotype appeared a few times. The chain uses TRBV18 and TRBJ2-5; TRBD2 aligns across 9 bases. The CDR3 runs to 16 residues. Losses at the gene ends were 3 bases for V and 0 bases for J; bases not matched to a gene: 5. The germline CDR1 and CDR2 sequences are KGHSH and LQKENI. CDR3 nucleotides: TGTGCCAGCTCACCGTCGAGCGGGAGGTACCAAGAGACCCAGTACTTC. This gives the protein CASSPSSGRYQETQYF.

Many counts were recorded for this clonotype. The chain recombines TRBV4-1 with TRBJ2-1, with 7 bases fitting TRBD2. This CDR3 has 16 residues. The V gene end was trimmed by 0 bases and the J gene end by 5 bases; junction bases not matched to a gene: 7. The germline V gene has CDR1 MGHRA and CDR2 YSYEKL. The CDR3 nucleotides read TGCGCCAGCAGCCAAGATGGCGGGAGAGGCCACAATGAGCAGTTCTTC. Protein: CASSQDGGRGHNEQFF.

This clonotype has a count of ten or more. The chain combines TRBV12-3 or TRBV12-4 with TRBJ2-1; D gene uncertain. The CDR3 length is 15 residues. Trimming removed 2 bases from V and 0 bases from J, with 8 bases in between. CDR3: CASSLRVSSYNEQFF. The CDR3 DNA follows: TGTGCCAGCAGTTTAAGAGTTAGCTCCTACAATGAGCAGTTCTTC.

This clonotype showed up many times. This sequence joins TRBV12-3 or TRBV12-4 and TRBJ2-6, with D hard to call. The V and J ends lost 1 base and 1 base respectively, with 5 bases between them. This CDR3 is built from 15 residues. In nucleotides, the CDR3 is TGTGCCAGCAGTTTAGAAGGGTCTGGGGCCAACGTCCTGACTTTC. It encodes CASSLEGSGANVLTF.

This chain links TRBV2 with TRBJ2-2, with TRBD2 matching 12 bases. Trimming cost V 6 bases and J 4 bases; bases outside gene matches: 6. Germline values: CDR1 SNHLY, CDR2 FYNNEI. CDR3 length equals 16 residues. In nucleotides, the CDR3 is TGTGCCAGCAGGCCGGGACTAGCGGGTACCACCGGGGAGCTGTTTTTT. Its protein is CASRPGLAGTTGELFF.

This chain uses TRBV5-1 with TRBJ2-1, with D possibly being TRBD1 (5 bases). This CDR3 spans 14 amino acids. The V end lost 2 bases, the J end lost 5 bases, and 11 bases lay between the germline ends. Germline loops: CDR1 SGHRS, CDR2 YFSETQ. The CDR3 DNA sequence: TGCGCCAGCAGCTTAGGGGCCATTAACAATGAGCAGTTCTTC. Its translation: CASSLGAINNEQFF.